This TCR beta chain stems from a study of beta chain features in type 1 diabetes. Study as a whole: No patient-donor differences in age, gender, total cells or subset yield.

As every portion of the isolated RNA was reverse transcribed, the sequencing read expressed TCRB transcripts. Sequencing used immunoSEQ multiplex PCR; TCRdb keeps in-frame clones, though not all of them. In the table there are 640,000 or so clones, 11% to 15% of which are singletons. Study results and caveats: Any HLA type influence on TCRB rearrangement was left unresolved here. The study found moderately but significantly shorter TCRB CDR3s in all four CD4+ subsets of Type 1 diabetes patients. Although PCR might favor shorter templates, it would do so equally in patients and controls.

This clone was seen a few times. No antigen is known for it. V lost 6 bases to trimming and J lost 1 base; unmatched junction nucleotides: 2. This CDR3 has 15 residues. Germline-derived CDR1 and CDR2 are LNHDA and SQIVND (reference sequence). V gene TRBV19 combines with J gene TRBJ2-2, with 10 nucleotides matching TRBD1. The sequenced material came from naive CD4+ T cells from blood. This TCR came from a man aged 18 to 35 with type 1 diabetes. CDR3 DNA sequence: TGTGCCAGTAGGGGGACAGGGGTGAACACCGGGGAGCTGTTTTTT. Encoded protein: CASRGTGVNTGELFF.